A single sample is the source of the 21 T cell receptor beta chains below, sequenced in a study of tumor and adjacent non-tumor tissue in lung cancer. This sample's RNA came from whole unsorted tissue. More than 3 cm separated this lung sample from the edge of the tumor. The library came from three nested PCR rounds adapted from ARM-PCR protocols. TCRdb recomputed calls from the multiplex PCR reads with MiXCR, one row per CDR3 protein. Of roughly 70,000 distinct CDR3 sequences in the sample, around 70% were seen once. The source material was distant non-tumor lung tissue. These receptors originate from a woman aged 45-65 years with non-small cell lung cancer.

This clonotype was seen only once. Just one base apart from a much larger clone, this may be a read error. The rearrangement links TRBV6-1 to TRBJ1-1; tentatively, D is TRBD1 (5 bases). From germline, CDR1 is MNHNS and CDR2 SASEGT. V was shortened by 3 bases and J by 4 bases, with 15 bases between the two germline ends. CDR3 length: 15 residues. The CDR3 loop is CASSERGGAFTEAFF. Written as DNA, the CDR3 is TGTGCCAGCAGTGAGAGGGGTGGGGCATTCACTGAAGCTTTCTTT.

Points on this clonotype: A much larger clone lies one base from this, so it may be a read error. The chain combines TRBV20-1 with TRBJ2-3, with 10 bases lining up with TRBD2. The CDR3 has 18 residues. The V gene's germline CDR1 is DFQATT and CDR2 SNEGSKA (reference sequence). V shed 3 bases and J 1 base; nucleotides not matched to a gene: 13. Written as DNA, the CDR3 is TGCAGTGCTAGTCACCTAGCGGGAGCCACCTTTGGCACAGATACGCAGTATTTT. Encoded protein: CSASHLAGATFGTDTQYF.

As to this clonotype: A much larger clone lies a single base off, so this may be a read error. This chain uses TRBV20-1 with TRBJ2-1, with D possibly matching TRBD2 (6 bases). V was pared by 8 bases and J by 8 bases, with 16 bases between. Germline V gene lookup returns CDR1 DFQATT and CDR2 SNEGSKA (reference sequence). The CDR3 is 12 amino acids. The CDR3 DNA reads TGCAGTACTACTAGTACGGGGGATGAGCAGTTCTTC. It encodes CSTTSTGDEQFF.

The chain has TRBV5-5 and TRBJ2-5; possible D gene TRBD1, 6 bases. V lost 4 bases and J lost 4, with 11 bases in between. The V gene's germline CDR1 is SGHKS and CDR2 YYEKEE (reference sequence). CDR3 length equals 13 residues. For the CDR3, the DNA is TGTGCCAGCAGCGGGACATGTGCAGAGACCCAGTACTTC. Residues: CASSGTCAETQYF.

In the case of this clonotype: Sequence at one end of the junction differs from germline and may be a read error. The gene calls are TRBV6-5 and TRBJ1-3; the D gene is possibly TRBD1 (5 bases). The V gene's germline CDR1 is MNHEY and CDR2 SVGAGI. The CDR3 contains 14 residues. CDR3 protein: CPSSQAGPGNTIYF. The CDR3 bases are TGTCCCAGCAGCCAAGCAGGGCCAGGAAACACAATATATTTT.

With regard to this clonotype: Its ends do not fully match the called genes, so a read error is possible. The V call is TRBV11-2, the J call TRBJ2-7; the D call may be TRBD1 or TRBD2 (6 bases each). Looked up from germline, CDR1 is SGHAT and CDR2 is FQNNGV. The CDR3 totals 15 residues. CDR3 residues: CASSSGAGRTYEQYF. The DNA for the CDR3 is TGTGCCAGCAGCTCGGGGGCAGGTCGGACCTACGAACAGTACTTC.

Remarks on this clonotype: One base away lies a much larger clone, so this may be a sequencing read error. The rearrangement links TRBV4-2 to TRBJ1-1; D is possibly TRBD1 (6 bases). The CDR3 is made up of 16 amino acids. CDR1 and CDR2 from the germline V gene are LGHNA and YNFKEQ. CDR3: CASSQDPRDTWTEVFF. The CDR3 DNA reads TGTGCCAGCAGCCAAGACCCGCGGGACACGTGGACTGAAGTTTTCTTT.

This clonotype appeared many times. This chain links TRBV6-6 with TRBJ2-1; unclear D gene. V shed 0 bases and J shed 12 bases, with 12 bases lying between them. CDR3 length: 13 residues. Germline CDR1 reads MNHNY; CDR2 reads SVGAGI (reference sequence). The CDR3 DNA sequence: TGTGCCAGCAGTTACTCTGTTCACGGCGGGCAGTTCTTC. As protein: CASSYSVHGGQFF.

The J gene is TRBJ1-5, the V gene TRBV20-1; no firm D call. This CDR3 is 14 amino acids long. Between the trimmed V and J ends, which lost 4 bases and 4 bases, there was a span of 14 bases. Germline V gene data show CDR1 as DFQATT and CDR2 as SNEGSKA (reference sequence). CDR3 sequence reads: CSANRDIANQPQHF. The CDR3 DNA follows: TGCAGTGCTAACCGGGATATAGCTAATCAGCCCCAGCATTTT.

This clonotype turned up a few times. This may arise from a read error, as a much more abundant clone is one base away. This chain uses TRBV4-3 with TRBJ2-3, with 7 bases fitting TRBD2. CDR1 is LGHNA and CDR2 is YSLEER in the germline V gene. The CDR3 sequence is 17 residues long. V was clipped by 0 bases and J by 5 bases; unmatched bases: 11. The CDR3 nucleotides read TGCGCCAGCAGCCAAGATGCGGCGGGAGTTTGGTTAGATACGCAGTATTTT. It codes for CASSQDAAGVWLDTQYF.

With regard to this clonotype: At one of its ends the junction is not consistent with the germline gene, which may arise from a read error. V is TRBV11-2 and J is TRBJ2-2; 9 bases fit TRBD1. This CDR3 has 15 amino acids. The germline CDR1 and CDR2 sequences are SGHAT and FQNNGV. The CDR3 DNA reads TGTGCCAGCAGCACCAGACAGGGGGTCACCGGGGAGCTCTTTTTT. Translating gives CASSTRQGVTGELFF.

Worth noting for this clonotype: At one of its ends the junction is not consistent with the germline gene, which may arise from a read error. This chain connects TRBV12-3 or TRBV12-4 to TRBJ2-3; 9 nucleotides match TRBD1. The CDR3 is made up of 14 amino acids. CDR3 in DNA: TGCGCCAGCAGGGAACAGGGGGCCACAGATACGCACTATTTT. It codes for CASREQGATDTHYF.

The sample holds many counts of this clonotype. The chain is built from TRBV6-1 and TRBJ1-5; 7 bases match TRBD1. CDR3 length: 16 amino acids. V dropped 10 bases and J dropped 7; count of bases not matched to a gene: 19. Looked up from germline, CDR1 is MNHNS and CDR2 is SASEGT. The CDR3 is CATVSLPTGSGQPQHF. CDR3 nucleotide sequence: TGTGCCACCGTTTCGCTACCGACAGGGAGTGGCCAGCCCCAGCATTTT.

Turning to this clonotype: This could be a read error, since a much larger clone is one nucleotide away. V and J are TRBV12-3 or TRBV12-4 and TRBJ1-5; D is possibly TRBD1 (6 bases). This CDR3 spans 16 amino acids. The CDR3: CTSSPQGMNTNQPQHF. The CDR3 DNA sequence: TGTACCAGCAGTCCCCAGGGGATGAATACCAATCAGCCCCAGCATTTT.

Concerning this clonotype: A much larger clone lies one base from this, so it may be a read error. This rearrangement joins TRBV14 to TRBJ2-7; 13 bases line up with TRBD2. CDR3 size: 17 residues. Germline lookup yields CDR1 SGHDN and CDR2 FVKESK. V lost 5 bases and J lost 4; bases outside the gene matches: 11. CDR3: CASSTGTSGTRWYEQYF. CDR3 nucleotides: TGTGCCAGCAGCACCGGGACTAGCGGGACTCGGTGGTACGAGCAGTACTTC.

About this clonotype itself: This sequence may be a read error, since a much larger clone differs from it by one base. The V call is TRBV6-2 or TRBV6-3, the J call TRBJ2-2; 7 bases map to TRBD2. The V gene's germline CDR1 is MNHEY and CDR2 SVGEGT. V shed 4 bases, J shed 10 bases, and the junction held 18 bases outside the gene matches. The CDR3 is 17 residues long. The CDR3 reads CASSSTLASFTGEELFF. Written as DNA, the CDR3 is TGTGCCAGCAGTTCAACACTAGCGTCGTTCACAGGAGAGGAGCTGTTTTTT.

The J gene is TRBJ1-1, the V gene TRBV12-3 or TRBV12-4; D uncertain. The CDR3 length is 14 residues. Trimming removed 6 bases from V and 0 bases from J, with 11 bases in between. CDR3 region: CASSLNQVNTEAFF. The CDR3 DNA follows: TGTGCCAGCAGCTTAAATCAAGTGAACACTGAAGCTTTCTTT.

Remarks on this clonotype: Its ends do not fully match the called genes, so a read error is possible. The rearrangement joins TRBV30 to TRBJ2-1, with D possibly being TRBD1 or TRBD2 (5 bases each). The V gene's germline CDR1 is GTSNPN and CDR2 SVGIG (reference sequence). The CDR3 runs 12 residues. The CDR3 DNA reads TGTGCCGGGAGTGCAGGGCCCTCCTCGCAGTTCTTC. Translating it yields CAGSAGPSSQFF.

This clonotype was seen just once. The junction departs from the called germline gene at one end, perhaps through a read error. The CDR3 DNA sequence: TGCGCCGGCAGCCAGGGACAGGGGGCGCATGAGCAGTTCTTC. This translates into CAGSQGQGAHEQFF. The V call is TRBV4-1, the J call TRBJ2-1, with 12 bases aligning to TRBD1. The CDR3 sequence is 14 residues long. CDR1 is MGHRA and CDR2 is YSYEKL in the germline V gene.

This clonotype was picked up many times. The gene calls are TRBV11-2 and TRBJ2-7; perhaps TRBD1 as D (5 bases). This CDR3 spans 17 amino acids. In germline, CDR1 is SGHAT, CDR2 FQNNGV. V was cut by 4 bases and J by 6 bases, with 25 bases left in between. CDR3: CASSSKGGRTIGTEQYF. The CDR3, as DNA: TGTGCCAGCAGCTCAAAGGGTGGTCGGACAATTGGTACCGAGCAGTACTTC.

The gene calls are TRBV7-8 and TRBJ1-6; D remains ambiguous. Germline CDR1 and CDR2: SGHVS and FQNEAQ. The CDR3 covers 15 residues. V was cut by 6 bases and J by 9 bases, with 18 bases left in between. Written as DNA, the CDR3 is TGTGCCAGCAGGCCGGTGGGGAGGGCGTGTTCACCCCTCCACTTT. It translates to CASRPVGRACSPLHF. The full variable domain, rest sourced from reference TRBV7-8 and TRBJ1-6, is GAGVSQSPRYKVAKRGQDVALRCDPISGHVSLFWYQQALGQGPEFLTYFQNEAQLDKSGLPSDRFFAERPEGSVSTLKIQRTQQEDSAVYLCASRPVGRACSPLHFGNGTRLTVT.